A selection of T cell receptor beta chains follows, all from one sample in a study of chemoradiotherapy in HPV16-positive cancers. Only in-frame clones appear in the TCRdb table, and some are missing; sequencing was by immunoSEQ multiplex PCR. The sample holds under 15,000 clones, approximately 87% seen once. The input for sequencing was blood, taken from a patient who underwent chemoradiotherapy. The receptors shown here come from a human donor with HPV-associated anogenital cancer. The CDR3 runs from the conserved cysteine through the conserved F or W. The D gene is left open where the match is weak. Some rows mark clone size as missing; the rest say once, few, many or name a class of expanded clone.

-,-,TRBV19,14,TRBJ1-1,TGTGCCAGTAGTTTCCCTGGGCCGAACACTGAAGCTTTCTTT,CASSFPGPNTEAFF
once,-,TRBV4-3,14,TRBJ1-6,TGCGCCAGCAGCCCGGGAGAGGCATATTCACCCCTCCACTTT,CASSPGEAYSPLHF
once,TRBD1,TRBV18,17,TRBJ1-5,TGTGCCAGCTCACCGGGGCAGGGGGCGCAAAGCCGGCAGCCCCAGCATTTT,CASSPGQGAQSRQPQHF
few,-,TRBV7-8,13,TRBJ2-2,TGTGCCAGCGCCGGGATTAACACCGGGGAGCTGTTTTTT,CASAGINTGELFF
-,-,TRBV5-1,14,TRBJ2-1,TGCGCCAGCAGCTTGGTACCAGTTCTAAATGAGCAGTTCTTC,CASSLVPVLNEQFF
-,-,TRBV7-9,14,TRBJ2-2,TGTGCCAGCAGCCCAGGGACGAACACCGGGGAGCTGTTTTTT,CASSPGTNTGELFF
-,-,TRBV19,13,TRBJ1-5,TGTGCCAGTAGGAGACAGGTCAATCAGCCCCAGCATTTT,CASRRQVNQPQHF
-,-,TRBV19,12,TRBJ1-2,TGTGCCAGTGCGGACATGCGCTATGGCTACACCTTC,CASADMRYGYTF
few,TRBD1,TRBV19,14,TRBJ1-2,TGTGCCAGTAGCGCGGACAGGGTGGCCTATGGCTACACCTTC,CASSADRVAYGYTF
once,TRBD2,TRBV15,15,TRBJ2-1,TGTGCCACCAGCAGGGCGGGGGGTGACTACAATGAGCAGTTCTTC,CATSRAGGDYNEQFF
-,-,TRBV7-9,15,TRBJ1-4,TGTGCCAGCAGCCCCCGACAGGCAACTAATGAAAAACTGTTTTTT,CASSPRQATNEKLFF
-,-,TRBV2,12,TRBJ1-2,TGTGCCAGCAGTGGGCAGGGTGATGGCTACACCTTC,CASSGQGDGYTF
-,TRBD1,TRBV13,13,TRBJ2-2,TGTGCCAGCCGACAGGGCTACACCGGGGAGCTGTTTTTT,CASRQGYTGELFF
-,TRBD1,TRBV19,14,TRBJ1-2,TGTGCCAGTAGCCCCACGGGACAGATCTATGGCTACACCTTC,CASSPTGQIYGYTF
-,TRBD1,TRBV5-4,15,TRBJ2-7,TGTGCCAGCAGCCCAAGGACAGGGTTTTCCTACGAGCAGTACTTC,CASSPRTGFSYEQYF
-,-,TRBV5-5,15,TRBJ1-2,TGTGCCAGCAGCTGGCTAATGAGACCACTCTATGGCTACACCTTC,CASSWLMRPLYGYTF
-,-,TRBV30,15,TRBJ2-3,TGTGCCTGGAGTGTACTGAAGCTGGCAGCAGATACGCAGTATTTT,CAWSVLKLAADTQYF
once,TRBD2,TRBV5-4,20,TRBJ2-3,TGTGCCAGCAGCTTGGTTAATAGTGCGGGGGGAAAAACTAGCACAGATACGCAGTATTTT,CASSLVNSAGGKTSTDTQYF
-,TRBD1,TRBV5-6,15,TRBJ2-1,TGTGCCAGCAGCTTGGGGGACAGGGTCTACAATGAGCAGTTCTTC,CASSLGDRVYNEQFF
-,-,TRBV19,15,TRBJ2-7,TGTGCCAGTAGACCGGACAGTTCGAGCTCCTACGAGCAGTACTTC,CASRPDSSSSYEQYF
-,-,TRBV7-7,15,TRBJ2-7,TGTGCCAGCAGCTTAGATGGGACGAGTGGGACGAAGTGGTACTTC,CASSLDGTSGTKWYF
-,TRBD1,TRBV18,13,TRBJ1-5,TGTGCCAGCTCCACAGGGGGCAATCAGCCCCAGCATTTT,CASSTGGNQPQHF
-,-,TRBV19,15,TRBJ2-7,TGTGCCAGTAGTATAGCGGGACGGAAAGACTACGAGCAGTACTTC,CASSIAGRKDYEQYF
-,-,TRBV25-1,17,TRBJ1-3,TGTGCCAGCAGTGAATCTGGGGCTCCCAGCTCTGGAAACACCATATATTTT,CASSESGAPSSGNTIYF